These 16 T cell receptor beta chains originate from one sample sequenced in a study of blood T cell repertoires in COVID-19. TCRdb's table, derived via immunoSEQ multiplex PCR, lists solely in-frame clones and lacks some. The table has around 100,000 clones, about 88% seen once; the top ten hold more than 7%. The source material was peripheral blood. The origin of the receptors is a woman in her seventies who had recovered from COVID-19.

The rearrangement links TRBV7-3 to TRBJ2-1, with a tentative D call TRBD1 (6 bases). Germline loops: CDR1 SGHTA, CDR2 FQGTGA. Trimming left V 3 bases short and J 3 bases short, with 12 bases between. This CDR3 has 15 amino acids. CDR3 sequence (DNA): TGTGCCAGCAGCTTGCGTGCAGGGGACTACAATGAGCAGTTCTTC. This sequence encodes CASSLRAGDYNEQFF. The variable domain in full, with the rest retrieved from reference TRBV7-3 and TRBJ2-1, is GAGVSQTPSNKVTEKGKYVELRCDPISGHTALYWYRQSLGQGPEFLIYFQGTGAADDSGLPNDRFFAVRPEGSVSTLKIQRTERGDSAVYLCASSLRAGDYNEQFFGPGTRLTVL.

The chain combines TRBV29-1 with TRBJ1-1, with 7 bases that match TRBD1. This CDR3 has 14 amino acids. Germline CDR1 is SQVTM and CDR2 is ANQGSEA. J was trimmed by 7 bases and V by 4 bases; bases with no gene match: 12. The CDR3 DNA sequence: TGCAGCGTTGTTGTGCCTCAGGGGGGATATGAAGCTTTCTTT. Protein: CSVVVPQGGYEAFF.

CDR3 loop: CATSDEPGQGSNTQYF. As DNA, the CDR3 is TGTGCCACCAGTGATGAACCGGGACAGGGGAGTAATACGCAGTATTTT. The rearrangement joins TRBV24-1 to TRBJ2-3, with TRBD1 matching 10 bases. Germline V gene lookup returns CDR1 KGHDR and CDR2 SFDVKD. The CDR3 is 16 amino acids. The junction had 9 bases not matched to a gene; V was cut back by 3 bases and J by 7 bases.

V is TRBV3-1 (or the pseudogene TRBV3-2) and J is TRBJ1-5; D remains unclear. The CDR3 has 13 residues. The germline CDR1 and CDR2 sequences are LGHDT and YNNKEL (reference sequence). The V end lost 0 bases, the J end lost 6 bases, and 6 bases lay between the germline ends. CDR3 bases: TGTGCCAGCAGCCAAGATCGCAGTCAGCCCCAGCATTTT. Translation gives CASSQDRSQPQHF.

The CDR3 protein is CASSLGQGENSPLHF. The CDR3 coding sequence is TGTGCCAGCAGCTTAGGACAGGGGGAGAATTCACCCCTCCACTTT. The V call is TRBV7-2, the J call TRBJ1-6, with 9 bases lining up with TRBD1. Germline assignment: CDR1 SGHTA and CDR2 FQGNSA. The trim removed 1 base at V and 7 bases at J, leaving 2 bases unmatched. CDR3 length: 15 residues.

The J gene is TRBJ2-5, the V gene TRBV18, with TRBD2 as a possible D gene (5 bases). The CDR3 loop spans 13 amino acids. V was pared by 6 bases and J by 4 bases, with 12 bases between. Germline CDR1 is KGHSH and CDR2 is LQKENI. The CDR3 loop is CASSPGGRETQYF. CDR3 bases: TGTGCCAGCTCGCCGGGTGGGAGAGAGACCCAGTACTTC.

The V call is TRBV29-1, the J call TRBJ2-3; D possibly corresponds to TRBD1 (6 bases). Germline V CDR1 and CDR2: SQVTM, ANQGSEA. The CDR3 totals 13 residues. V lost 3 bases and J 1 base, leaving 8 bases between the germline ends. CDR3: CSVDKGGTDTQYF. The CDR3 DNA reads TGCAGCGTTGACAAGGGGGGCACAGATACGCAGTATTTT.

The CDR3 loop reads CASKNREGTEAFF. CDR3 in DNA: TGTGCCAGCAAAAACAGGGAGGGCACTGAAGCTTTCTTT. The chain couples TRBV6-5 to TRBJ1-1; perhaps TRBD1 as D (6 bases). The CDR3 contains 13 residues. Deletions cut 7 bases from V and 4 bases from J, with 13 bases between. Per germline, CDR1 MNHEY and CDR2 SVGAGI.

The chain has TRBV6-5 and TRBJ2-7; D is uncertain. This CDR3 is 14 amino acids long. The V end was cut by 6 bases, the J end by 5 bases, with 17 bases between. CDR1 and CDR2 (germline): MNHEY, SVGAGI. This CDR3 reads CASSLRFSSHEQYF. The CDR3 DNA reads as TGTGCCAGCAGCCTCAGGTTTTCTTCCCACGAGCAGTACTTC.

The chain employs TRBV10-3 and TRBJ2-7, with D perhaps matching TRBD1 (6 bases). The CDR3 has 13 residues. The V gene lost 8 bases and the J gene lost 6 bases, with 17 bases spanning the gap. CDR1 and CDR2 (germline): ENHRY, SYGVKD. CDR3 bases: TGTGCCATCGCCTCAGGGGATCGGTCCGAGCAGTACTTC. It encodes CAIASGDRSEQYF.

The chain combines TRBV27 with TRBJ2-6, with no clear D. Trimming took off 2 bases at V and 0 bases at J, with 8 bases between the two ends. This CDR3 has 16 residues. The V gene's germline CDR1 is MNHEY and CDR2 SMNVEV (reference sequence). Written as DNA, the CDR3 is TGTGCCAGCAGTTTACTCCCCCGCTCTGGGGCCAACGTCCTGACTTTC. Protein product: CASSLLPRSGANVLTF.

The chain joins TRBV6-2 or TRBV6-3 to TRBJ1-2; D remains unclear. V shed 5 bases and J shed 3 bases, with 10 bases lying between them. This CDR3 is 13 amino acids long. Germline CDR1 MNHEY, CDR2 SVGEGT. The CDR3 sequence: CASSGPDYYGYTF. CDR3 coding DNA: TGTGCCAGCAGTGGCCCAGATTACTATGGCTACACCTTC.

This chain joins TRBV2 and TRBJ1-2; TRBD1 matches 8 bases. Germline assignment: CDR1 SNHLY and CDR2 FYNNEI. The CDR3 is 18 amino acids. The V segment lost 0 bases and the J segment 1 base; nucleotides outside the gene matches: 10. In DNA, the CDR3 is TGTGCCAGCAGTGAAGCTCTTCCTGATACAGGGGGTAACTATGGCTACACCTTC. Protein product: CASSEALPDTGGNYGYTF.

The chain recombines TRBV29-1 with TRBJ2-7; TRBD2 agrees at 7 bases. V dropped 5 bases and J dropped 2; count of bases not matched to a gene: 12. CDR3 size: 15 residues. Germline CDR1 and CDR2: SQVTM and ANQGSEA. The CDR3: CSVSDGSRGAYEQYF. The DNA of the CDR3 is TGCAGCGTTTCCGACGGGTCCCGGGGGGCCTACGAGCAGTACTTC.

The rearrangement joins TRBV7-2 to TRBJ2-1; 12 nucleotides agree with TRBD2. Germline CDR1 reads SGHTA; CDR2 reads FQGNSA. This CDR3 spans 17 amino acids. Trimming took 6 bases from V and 0 from J; bases not matched to a gene: 6. CDR3 sequence (DNA): TGTGCCAGCAGTCGGACTAGCGGGGTCAACTCCTACAATGAGCAGTTCTTC. Its translation is CASSRTSGVNSYNEQFF.

This clone was found once. V gene TRBV19 combines with J gene TRBJ1-6; 7 bases match TRBD1. Trimming removed 6 bases from V and 6 bases from J; junction bases left unmatched: 8. CDR1 LNHDA and CDR2 SQIVND come from the germline V gene (reference sequence). This CDR3 is 15 amino acids long. In DNA form, the CDR3 reads TGTGCCAGTAGCTGGGGGGCAGGGGGTAATTCACCCCTCCACTTT. This translates into CASSWGAGGNSPLHF.